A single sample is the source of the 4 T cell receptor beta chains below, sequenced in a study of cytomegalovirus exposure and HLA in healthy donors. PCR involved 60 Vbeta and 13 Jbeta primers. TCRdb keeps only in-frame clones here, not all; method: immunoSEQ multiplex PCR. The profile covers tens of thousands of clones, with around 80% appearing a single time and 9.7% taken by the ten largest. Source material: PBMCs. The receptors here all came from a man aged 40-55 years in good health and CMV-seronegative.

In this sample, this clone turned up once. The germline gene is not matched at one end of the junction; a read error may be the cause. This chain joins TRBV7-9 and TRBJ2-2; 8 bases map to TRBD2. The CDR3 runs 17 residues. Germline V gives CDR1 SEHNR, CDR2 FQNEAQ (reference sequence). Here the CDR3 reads CSSSKTAGGVNTGELFF. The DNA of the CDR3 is TGTTCCAGCAGCAAAACGGCGGGGGGCGTGAACACCGGGGAGCTGTTTTTT.

Written as DNA, the CDR3 is TGCGCCAGCAGCCCGGGCGCGGGGCGCTCCTACAATGAGCAGTTCTTC. Residues: CASSPGAGRSYNEQFF. The chain combines TRBV5-1 with TRBJ2-1; maybe TRBD2 (6 bases). CDR1 is SGHRS, CDR2 YFSETQ, per germline. This CDR3 has 16 amino acids. The V gene lost 4 bases and the J gene lost 0 bases, with 14 bases spanning the gap.

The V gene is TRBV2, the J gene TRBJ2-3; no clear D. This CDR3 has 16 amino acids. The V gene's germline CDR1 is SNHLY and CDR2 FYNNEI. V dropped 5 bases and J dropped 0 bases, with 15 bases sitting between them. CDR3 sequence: CASSLLGASSTDTQYF. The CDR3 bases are TGTGCCAGCAGTTTATTAGGAGCGTCTAGCACAGATACGCAGTATTTT. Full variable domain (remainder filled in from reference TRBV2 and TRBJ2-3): EPEVTQTPSHQVTQMGQEVILRCVPISNHLYFYWYRQILGQKVEFLVSFYNNEISEKSEIFDDQFSVERPDGSNFTLKIRSTKLEDSAMYFCASSLLGASSTDTQYFGPGTRLTVL.

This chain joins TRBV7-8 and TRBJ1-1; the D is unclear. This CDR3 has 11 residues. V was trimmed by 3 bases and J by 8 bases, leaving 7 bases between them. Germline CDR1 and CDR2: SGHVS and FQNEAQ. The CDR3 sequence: CASSFGLEAFF. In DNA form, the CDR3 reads TGTGCCAGCAGCTTTGGCCTGGAAGCTTTCTTT.